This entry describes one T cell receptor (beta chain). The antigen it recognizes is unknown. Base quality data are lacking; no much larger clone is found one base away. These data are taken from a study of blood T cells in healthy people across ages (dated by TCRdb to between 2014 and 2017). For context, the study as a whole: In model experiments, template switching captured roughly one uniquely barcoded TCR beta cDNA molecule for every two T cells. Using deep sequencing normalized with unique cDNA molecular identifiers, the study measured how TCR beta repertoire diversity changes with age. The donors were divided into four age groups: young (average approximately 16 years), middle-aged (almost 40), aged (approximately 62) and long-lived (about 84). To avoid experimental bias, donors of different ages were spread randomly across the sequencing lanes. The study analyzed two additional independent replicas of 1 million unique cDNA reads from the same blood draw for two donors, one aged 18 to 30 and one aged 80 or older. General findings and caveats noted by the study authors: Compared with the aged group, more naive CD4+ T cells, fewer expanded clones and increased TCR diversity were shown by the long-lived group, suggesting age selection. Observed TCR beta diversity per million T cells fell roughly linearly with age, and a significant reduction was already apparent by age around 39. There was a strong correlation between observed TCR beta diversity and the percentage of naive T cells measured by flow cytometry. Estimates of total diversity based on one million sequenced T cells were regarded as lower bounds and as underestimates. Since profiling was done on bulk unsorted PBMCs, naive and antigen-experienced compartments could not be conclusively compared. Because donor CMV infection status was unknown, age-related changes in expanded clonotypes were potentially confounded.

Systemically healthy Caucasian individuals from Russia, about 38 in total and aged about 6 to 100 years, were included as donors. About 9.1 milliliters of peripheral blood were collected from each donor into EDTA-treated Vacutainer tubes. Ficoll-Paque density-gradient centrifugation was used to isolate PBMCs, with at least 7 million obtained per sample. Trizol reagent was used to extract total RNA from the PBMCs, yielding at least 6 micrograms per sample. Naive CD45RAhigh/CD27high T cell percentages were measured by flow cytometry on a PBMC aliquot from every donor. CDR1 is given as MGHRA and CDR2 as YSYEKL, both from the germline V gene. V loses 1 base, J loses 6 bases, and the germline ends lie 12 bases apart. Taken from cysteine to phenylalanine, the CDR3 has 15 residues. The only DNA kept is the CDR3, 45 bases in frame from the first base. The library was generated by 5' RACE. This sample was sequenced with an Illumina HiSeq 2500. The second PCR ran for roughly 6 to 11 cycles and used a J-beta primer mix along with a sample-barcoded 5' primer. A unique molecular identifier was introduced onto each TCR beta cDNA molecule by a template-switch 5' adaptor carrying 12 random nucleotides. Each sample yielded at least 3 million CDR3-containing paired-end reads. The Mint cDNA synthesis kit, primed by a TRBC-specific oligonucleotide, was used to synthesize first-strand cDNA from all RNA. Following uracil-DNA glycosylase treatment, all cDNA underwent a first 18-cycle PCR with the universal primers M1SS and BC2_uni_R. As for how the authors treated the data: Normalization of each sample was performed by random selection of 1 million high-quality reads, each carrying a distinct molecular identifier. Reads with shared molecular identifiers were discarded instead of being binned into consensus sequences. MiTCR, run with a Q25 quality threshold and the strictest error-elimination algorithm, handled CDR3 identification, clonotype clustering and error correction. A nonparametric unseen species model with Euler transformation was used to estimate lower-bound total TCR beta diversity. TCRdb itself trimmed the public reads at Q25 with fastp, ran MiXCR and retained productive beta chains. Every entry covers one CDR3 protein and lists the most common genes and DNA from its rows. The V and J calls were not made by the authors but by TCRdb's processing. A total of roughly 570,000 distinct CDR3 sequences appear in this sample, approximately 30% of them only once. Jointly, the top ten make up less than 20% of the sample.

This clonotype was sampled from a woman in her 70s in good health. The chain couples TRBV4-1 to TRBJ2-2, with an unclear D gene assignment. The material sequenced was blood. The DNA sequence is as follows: TGCGCCAGCAGCCAAGTAGGATCGTTAGCCGGGGAGCTGTTTTTT. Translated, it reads CASSQVGSLAGELFF.